Listed below are T cell receptor beta chains from one sample, sequenced in a study of T cells in Graves' hyperthyroidism and ophthalmopathy. TCRdb re-called the multiplex PCR reads with MiXCR, one entry per CDR3 protein. The table has hundreds of thousands of distinct CDR3 sequences, 20% seen once. The sample was blood. These receptors all come from a man aged 40-50 years with Graves' ophthalmopathy. Each CDR3 is given with its conserved first and last residue. The order of the fields is D gene, clone size, J gene, V gene, CDR3 DNA, CDR3 protein. The D gene is left open where the match is weak. The listing skips clone size in some rows; elsewhere it reads once, few, many or a size class.

NA NA TRBJ2-2 TRBV10-3 TGTGCCATCAGGCCCACCGGGACTTCGAACACCGGGGAGCTGTTTTTT CAIRPTGTSNTGELFF
NA NA TRBJ2-3 TRBV5-4 TGTGCCAGCAGCTTGGCCGACCGCGTAGATACGCAGTATTTT CASSLADRVDTQYF
NA many TRBJ2-1 TRBV20-1 TGCAGTGCTAGAGATAACCTCCAGCGGGCATTCTACAATGAGCAGTTCTTC CSARDNLQRAFYNEQFF
NA few TRBJ2-1 TRBV11-2 TGTGCCAGCAGCGTTATCAGCTCCTACAATGAGCAGTTCTTC CASSVISSYNEQFF
TRBD1 NA TRBJ1-1 TRBV6-1 TGTGCCAGGGGGACAGCCCCCACTGAAGCTTTCTTT CARGTAPTEAFF
NA many TRBJ1-2 TRBV28 TGTGCCAGCAGCCAAGGGCGCCGCCTCTATGGCTACACCTTC CASSQGRRLYGYTF
NA many TRBJ1-1 TRBV27 TGTGCCAGCGGGCCCGCGGCGGACACTGAAGCTTTCTTT CASGPAADTEAFF
TRBD1 few TRBJ2-7 TRBV4-3 TGCGCCAGCAGCCAATCGGACAGGGTCTACGAGCAGTACTTC CASSQSDRVYEQYF
NA NA TRBJ1-5 TRBV7-9 TGTGCCAGCAGCGCCGATTATAGCAATCAGCCCCAGCATTTT CASSADYSNQPQHF
TRBD2 few TRBJ2-5 TRBV14 TGTGCCAGCAGCCAAGATCGTCTAGCGGGAGAGACCCAGTACTTC CASSQDRLAGETQYF
NA few TRBJ1-2 TRBV19 TGTGCCAGTAGTATAAATCCTTCTTTTAACTATGGCTACACCTTC CASSINPSFNYGYTF
NA many TRBJ1-1 TRBV28 TGTGCCAGCAGTTCGGGAGGGCTTAGGGACACTGAAGCTTTCTTT CASSSGGLRDTEAFF
NA once TRBJ2-2 TRBV10-3 TGTGCCACTACTAGTGGTAACACCGGGGAGCTGTTTTTT CATTSGNTGELFF
TRBD1 NA TRBJ2-1 TRBV9 TGTGCCAGCAGCGCCCACCCGGGACAGGGGGCTTATAACTACAATGAGCAGTTCTTC CASSAHPGQGAYNYNEQFF
TRBD2 few TRBJ2-5 TRBV11-2 TGTGCCAGCAGCTCGTGGCAGCAGAAGCGGGAATGGATACAGTACTTC CASSSWQQKREWIQYF
NA NA TRBJ2-7 TRBV20-1 TGCAGTGCTAGACCCACCCGGGGATTACACGAGCAGTACTTC CSARPTRGLHEQYF
TRBD2 many TRBJ2-7 TRBV11-1 TGTGCCAGCAGCTTACTTAGCGGGAGACGCGAGCAGTACTTC CASSLLSGRREQYF
TRBD1 NA TRBJ1-1 TRBV18 TGTGCCAGCTCACCAGCCGGGGAGGGGGCGATTAAGTACACTGAAGCTTTCTTT CASSPAGEGAIKYTEAFF
NA NA TRBJ2-3 TRBV29-1 TGCAGCGTAACAGGCCTAACAGGGACCCTCACAGATACGCAGTATTTT CSVTGLTGTLTDTQYF
NA NA TRBJ1-5 TRBV7-2 TGTGTCAGCAGCTTAACAGTGAATCAGCCCCAGCATTTT CVSSLTVNQPQHF
NA NA TRBJ2-1 TRBV10-3 TGTGCCATCAAGGTCGGGATTGACAATGAGCAGTTCTTC CAIKVGIDNEQFF
NA few TRBJ2-7 TRBV7-9 TGTGCCAGCAGCCTGGCAGGGTTTCCTTACGAGCAGTACTTC CASSLAGFPYEQYF
NA few TRBJ2-1 TRBV20-1 TGCAGTGGTAGAAAAACGAATGAGCAGTTCTTC CSGRKTNEQFF
NA many TRBJ1-1 TRBV30 TGTGCCTGGAGTGCGACCTTTGAAGCTTTCTTT CAWSATFEAFF
NA NA TRBJ2-1 TRBV9 TGTGCCAGCAGCCTCGGACCGGAGTCACCGCCCCTCAATGAGCAGTTCTTC CASSLGPESPPLNEQFF
NA NA TRBJ1-1 TRBV30 TGTGCCTGGATTACTCCACAGAGCTTGAACACTGAAGCTTTCTTT CAWITPQSLNTEAFF
TRBD1 NA TRBJ2-5 TRBV10-1 TGCGCCGCAACGGACAGGGAAGTTAAGACCCAGTACTTC CAATDREVKTQYF
TRBD2 many TRBJ2-1 TRBV3-1 TGTGCCAGCAGCCAAGACCCACTAGCGGGGGGAAACAATGAGCAGTTCTTC CASSQDPLAGGNNEQFF
TRBD2 NA TRBJ2-1 TRBV6-1 TGTGCCAGCAGTCGAATAGCGGGGGAAAACAATGAGCAGTTCTTC CASSRIAGENNEQFF
NA many TRBJ1-6 TRBV11-2 TGTGCCAGCAGCTTAACAGGTTCACCCCTCCACTTT CASSLTGSPLHF
NA NA TRBJ2-5 TRBV19 TGTGCCAGTAGTAGGGACGGGACCCCAAAAGAGACCCAGTACTTC CASSRDGTPKETQYF
TRBD2 many TRBJ2-7 TRBV6-2/TRBV6-3 TGTGCCAGCAGTCCCCGGGACTACCGCGAGCAGTACTTC CASSPRDYREQYF
TRBD2 NA TRBJ2-7 TRBV9 TGTGCCAGCAGCGTGGGAGGGATCGCCTACGAGCAGTACTTC CASSVGGIAYEQYF
TRBD1 NA TRBJ1-2 TRBV5-1 TGCGCCAGCAGCTGGGACAGGGGGCAAATTGGCTACACCTTC CASSWDRGQIGYTF
NA NA TRBJ2-1 TRBV20-1 TGCAGTGCTAGAGATGGTAATACCAGGTTCTTC CSARDGNTRFF
NA many TRBJ1-1 TRBV18 TGTGCCAGCTCACCGCCTAATACAGGGTACACTGAAGCTTTCTTT CASSPPNTGYTEAFF
TRBD1 few TRBJ2-7 TRBV5-8 TGTGCCAGCAGCATTGACGCCGTAAGGACAGGGACTTACGAGCAGTACTTC CASSIDAVRTGTYEQYF
NA few TRBJ2-7 TRBV29-1 TGCAGCGTTTCGATAGGGACCTACGAGCAGTACTTC CSVSIGTYEQYF
NA NA TRBJ2-1 TRBV10-3 TGTGCCATCAGCAAATTGGAGAACAATGAGCAGTTCTTC CAISKLENNEQFF
TRBD2 many TRBJ2-2 TRBV20-1 TGCAGTGCTGCGGGGGGGGAGGAGCTGTTTTTT CSAAGGEELFF
NA NA TRBJ1-1 TRBV19 TGTGCCAGTAGTATCGGGGGGGCGCGATCCGCTGAAGCTTTCTTT CASSIGGARSAEAFF
NA few TRBJ2-7 TRBV5-1 TGCGCCAGCAGCTTGGGGTGGGCAGGCGAGCAGTACTTC CASSLGWAGEQYF
TRBD1 few TRBJ1-1 TRBV11-2 TGTGCCAGCAGCTTTAGGGGGACAGGAGCGAGGGCGAACACTGAAGCTTTCTTT CASSFRGTGARANTEAFF